These T cell receptor beta chains were read from a single sample in a study of T cells in Graves' hyperthyroidism and ophthalmopathy. TCRdb reanalysed the multiplex PCR reads using MiXCR and keeps one entry per CDR3 protein. Among around 450,000 distinct CDR3 sequences listed, approximately 15% were seen once. Sample: blood. The receptor source for this set is a woman aged 18-29 years with Graves' hyperthyroidism. Each CDR3 is given with its conserved first and last residue. The D gene is left open where the match is weak. Clone size, where shown, is once, few, many, or a class for clones that have expanded.

clone size | D gene | J gene | V gene | CDR3 DNA | CDR3 protein
many | - | TRBJ1-5 | TRBV6-6 | TGTGCCAGCAGTTACTCTGGCCAGGGCAATCAGCCCCAGCATTTT | CASSYSGQGNQPQHF
few | - | TRBJ1-2 | TRBV29-1 | TGCAGCGTTGAAGAGTACAGCAGTACTAACTATGGCTACACCTTC | CSVEEYSSTNYGYTF
many | TRBD2 | TRBJ2-7 | TRBV27 | TGTGCCAGCAGTTTTATGGGACTAGCGGGGGGGAGCTCCTACGAGCAGTACTTC | CASSFMGLAGGSSYEQYF
few | TRBD1 | TRBJ2-1 | TRBV20-1 | TGCAGTGGGACAGGGCTAGCCTACAATGAGCAGTTCTTC | CSGTGLAYNEQFF
- | TRBD1 | TRBJ1-5 | TRBV28 | TGTGCCAGCAGTTCGCCGGGTGGGACAGGGGTTCAGCCCCAGCATTTT | CASSSPGGTGVQPQHF
many | - | TRBJ1-1 | TRBV7-3 | TGTGCCAGCAGCTTAGACGTGGGTACTGAAGCTTTCTTT | CASSLDVGTEAFF
few | - | TRBJ2-1 | TRBV28 | TGTGCCAGCGGCAACAGGAAGTTCTTC | CASGNRKFF
many | TRBD2 | TRBJ2-5 | TRBV29-1 | TGCAGTGGGGGGGGGGGTTCTGGCCAAGAGACCCAGTACTTC | CSGGGGSGQETQYF
- | TRBD1 | TRBJ2-7 | TRBV5-1 | TGCGCCAGCAGCTTGGGAGGTGTGACAGGGGCCTACGAGCAGTACTTC | CASSLGGVTGAYEQYF
many | - | TRBJ2-3 | TRBV28 | TGTGCCAGCAGTTTCTGGTATTCCGTAGATACCCTAGGCACAGATACGCAGTATTTT | CASSFWYSVDTLGTDTQYF
many | TRBD1 | TRBJ2-1 | TRBV20-1 | TGCAGTGCTATCCGGGACAGCAATGAGCAGTTCTTC | CSAIRDSNEQFF
many | - | TRBJ1-1 | TRBV2 | TGTGCCAGCAACCGGGGGAGGGACACTGAAGCTTTCTTT | CASNRGRDTEAFF
- | TRBD2 | TRBJ2-2 | TRBV9 | TGTGCCAGCAGCGTACGACTAGCGGGAGTCACCGGGGAGCTGTTTTTT | CASSVRLAGVTGELFF
many | - | TRBJ1-1 | TRBV5-1 | TGCGCCAGCAGCCAGCGGGAAAACGTTCCGAACACTGAAGCTTTCTTT | CASSQRENVPNTEAFF
- | - | TRBJ1-3 | TRBV13 | TGTGCCAGCAGCTTAGATAGAGCACGCTCTGGAAACACCATATATTTT | CASSLDRARSGNTIYF
- | TRBD1 | TRBJ1-2 | TRBV24-1 | TGTGCCACCAGTGATCCGGGGACAGGGCTTGGCTACACCTTC | CATSDPGTGLGYTF
many | TRBD2 | TRBJ2-7 | TRBV6-1 | TGTGCCAGCGGTCCGACTAGCGGATACGAGCAGTACTTC | CASGPTSGYEQYF
many | - | TRBJ2-7 | TRBV7-9 | TGTGCCAGCAGCGCGCGTGTCCGCACCGGACACGAGCAGTACTTC | CASSARVRTGHEQYF
- | TRBD1 | TRBJ2-1 | TRBV9 | TGTGCCAGCAGCGGACAGGGGGGGGGAGGGTACAATGAGCAGTTCTTC | CASSGQGGGGYNEQFF
- | - | TRBJ1-1 | TRBV5-5 | TGTGCCAGCAGCTTGGCCGGCCGGGGGCGAACTGAAGCTTTCTTT | CASSLAGRGRTEAFF
- | TRBD2 | TRBJ2-1 | TRBV7-9 | TGTGCCAGCAGCTTAGGACTAGCCAATGAGCAGTTCTTC | CASSLGLANEQFF
few | - | TRBJ1-1 | TRBV4-2 | TGTGCCAGCAGCCAAGACCCTCACACTGAAGCTTTCTTT | CASSQDPHTEAFF
- | - | TRBJ2-5 | TRBV19 | TGTGCCAGTAGTATAGGTCTCCTAAGTCGAGAGACCCAGTACTTC | CASSIGLLSRETQYF
many | - | TRBJ2-3 | TRBV28 | TGTGCCAGCAGCCCCTCTGCCGGAGTAAGCACAGATACGCAGTATTTT | CASSPSAGVSTDTQYF
many | TRBD2 | TRBJ2-3 | TRBV20-1 | TGCAGTGCTGGCCCCCTAGCGGGAGATACGCAGTATTTT | CSAGPLAGDTQYF
- | TRBD2 | TRBJ2-1 | TRBV7-2 | TGTGCCAGCGGCCGGACTAGCGGGAACGGGGATGAGCAGTTCTTC | CASGRTSGNGDEQFF
many | - | TRBJ2-3 | TRBV20-1 | TGCAGTGCTAGCCACCTAGGAGATACGCAGTATTTT | CSASHLGDTQYF
many | TRBD2 | TRBJ2-5 | TRBV20-1 | TGCAGTGCTAGAGATGGACTAGCGGGAGGGCACCAAGAGACCCAGTACTTC | CSARDGLAGGHQETQYF
many | TRBD2 | TRBJ2-2 | TRBV28 | TGTGCCAGCAGTTCTCCCGGGACTAGCGGGAAGAAGACGAACACCGGGGAGCTGTTTTTT | CASSSPGTSGKKTNTGELFF
- | - | TRBJ1-4 | TRBV7-9 | TGTGCCAGCAGCTTAGACCCCGGGCCAACTAATGAAAAACTGTTTTTT | CASSLDPGPTNEKLFF
- | TRBD1 | TRBJ2-1 | TRBV12-3/TRBV12-4 | TGTGCCAGCAGTCCGGGACAGAGGAACAATGAGCAGTTCTTC | CASSPGQRNNEQFF
many | - | TRBJ2-1 | TRBV28 | TGTGCCAGCAGTAAAGACGCGTATGTGAATGAGCAGTTCTTC | CASSKDAYVNEQFF
many | TRBD1 | TRBJ2-7 | TRBV2 | TGTGCCAGCCAGAGACAGGGCCCCTCCTACGAGCAGTACTTC | CASQRQGPSYEQYF
many | - | TRBJ2-3 | TRBV6-1 | TGTGCCAGCAAGATTGCCGGGAGTGTCACAGATACGCAGTATTTT | CASKIAGSVTDTQYF
few | - | TRBJ2-3 | TRBV7-3 | TGTGCCAGCAGCTTACCCTCTTCGACGGGAGATGGCACAGATACGCAGTATTTT | CASSLPSSTGDGTDTQYF
many | TRBD2 | TRBJ2-3 | TRBV9 | TGTGCCAGCAGCTCACTGCCCGGGAGGTTCACAGATACGCAGTATTTT | CASSSLPGRFTDTQYF
- | - | TRBJ2-1 | TRBV9 | TGTGCCAGCAGCGTAGATGGGCTTAGGACTAAGTTGTTCTTC | CASSVDGLRTKLFF
- | TRBD1 | TRBJ1-6 | TRBV7-3 | TGTGCCAGCAGCTGGGACAGTAATTCACCCCTCCACTTT | CASSWDSNSPLHF
few | - | TRBJ1-1 | TRBV10-3 | TGTGCCATCAGTGAACGGGACAACATGAACACTGAAGCTTTCTTT | CAISERDNMNTEAFF
many | TRBD2 | TRBJ2-1 | TRBV12-3/TRBV12-4 | TGTGCCAGCAGTTTCGGGGAGGGCTCCTACAATGAGCAGTTCTTC | CASSFGEGSYNEQFF
many | - | TRBJ1-1 | TRBV27 | TGTGCCAGCAGGTCGCGGGGTGGGACTGAAGCTTTCTTT | CASRSRGGTEAFF
many | - | TRBJ1-1 | TRBV6-1 | TGTGCCAGCAGCTTAGCCAGGGAATTTGGCACTGAAGCTTTCTTT | CASSLAREFGTEAFF
many | TRBD2 | TRBJ2-4 | TRBV10-1 | TGCGCCAGCAGTGCTCGTCGGCGGGAGGACATTCAGTACTTC | CASSARRREDIQYF
- | TRBD1 | TRBJ1-1 | TRBV29-1 | TGCAGCGGCATATGGACAGGAACTGAAGCTTTCTTT | CSGIWTGTEAFF
few | TRBD1 | TRBJ2-1 | TRBV9 | TGTGCCAGCAGCGACCGGGACAGGGATAGACTGGCGGGTGTGAGCTCCTACAATGAGCAGTTCTTC | CASSDRDRDRLAGVSSYNEQFF
many | - | TRBJ2-7 | TRBV2 | TGTGCCAGCAGTGATATCGGAAACAGAAACGAGCAGTACTTC | CASSDIGNRNEQYF
- | TRBD1 | TRBJ2-7 | TRBV7-9 | TGTGCCAGCAGCTCCTACCGGGACAGGGGAGAGCAGTACTTC | CASSSYRDRGEQYF
- | - | TRBJ1-3 | TRBV11-2 | TGTGCCAGCAGCTTAAACCCCGATAGTGGAAACACCATATATTTT | CASSLNPDSGNTIYF
many | - | TRBJ1-2 | TRBV28 | TGTGCCAGCAGTTTAAACTATGGCTACACCTTC | CASSLNYGYTF
many | TRBD1 | TRBJ2-7 | TRBV25-1 | TGTGCCAGCACTCAATTGCAGGGGGCTCTCTCCTACGAGCAGTACTTC | CASTQLQGALSYEQYF
many | - | TRBJ1-1 | TRBV6-1 | TGTGCCAGCAGTCCCGGGACGTTCCCTTCCCAACCTCTCACTGAAGCTTTCTTT | CASSPGTFPSQPLTEAFF
- | - | TRBJ1-5 | TRBV5-6 | TGTGCCAGCAGCTTGAGCAGGATGCATCAGCCCCAGCATTTT | CASSLSRMHQPQHF